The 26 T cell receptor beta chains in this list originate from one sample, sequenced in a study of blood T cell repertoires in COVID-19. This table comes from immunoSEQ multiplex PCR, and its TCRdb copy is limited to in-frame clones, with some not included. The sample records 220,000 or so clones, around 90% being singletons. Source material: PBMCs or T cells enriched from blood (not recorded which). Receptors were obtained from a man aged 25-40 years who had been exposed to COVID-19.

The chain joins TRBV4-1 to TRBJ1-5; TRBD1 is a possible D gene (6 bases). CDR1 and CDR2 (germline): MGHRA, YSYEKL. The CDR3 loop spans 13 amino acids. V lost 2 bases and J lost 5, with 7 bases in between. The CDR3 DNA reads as TGCGCCAGCAGCCAATCAGGGGATCAGCCCCAGCATTTT. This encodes CASSQSGDQPQHF.

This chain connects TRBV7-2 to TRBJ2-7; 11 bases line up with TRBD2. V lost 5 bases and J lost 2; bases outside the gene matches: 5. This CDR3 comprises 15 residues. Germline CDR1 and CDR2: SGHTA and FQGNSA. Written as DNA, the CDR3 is TGTGCCAGCAGCCCCGGGACTAGCGGTCCCTACGAGCAGTACTTC. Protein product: CASSPGTSGPYEQYF.

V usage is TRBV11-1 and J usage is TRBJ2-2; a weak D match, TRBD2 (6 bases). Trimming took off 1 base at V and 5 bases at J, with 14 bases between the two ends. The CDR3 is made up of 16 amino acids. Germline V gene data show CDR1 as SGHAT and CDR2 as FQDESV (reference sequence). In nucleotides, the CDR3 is TGTGCCAGCAGCTTAGAGGCGGGGAGTGATACCGGGGAGCTGTTTTTT. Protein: CASSLEAGSDTGELFF.

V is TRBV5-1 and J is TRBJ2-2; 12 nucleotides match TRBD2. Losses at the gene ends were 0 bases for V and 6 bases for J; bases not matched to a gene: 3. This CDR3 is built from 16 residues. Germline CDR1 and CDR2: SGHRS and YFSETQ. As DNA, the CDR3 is TGCGCCAGCAGCTTGGCTAGCGGGGGGGCCTCCGGGGAGCTGTTTTTT. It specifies CASSLASGGASGELFF.

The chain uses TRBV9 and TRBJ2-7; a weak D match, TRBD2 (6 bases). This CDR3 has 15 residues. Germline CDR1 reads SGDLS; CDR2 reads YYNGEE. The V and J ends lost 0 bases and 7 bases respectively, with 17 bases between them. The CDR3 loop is CASSVDGGKRREQYF. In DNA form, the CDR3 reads TGTGCCAGCAGCGTAGACGGCGGGAAGAGGCGAGAGCAGTACTTC.

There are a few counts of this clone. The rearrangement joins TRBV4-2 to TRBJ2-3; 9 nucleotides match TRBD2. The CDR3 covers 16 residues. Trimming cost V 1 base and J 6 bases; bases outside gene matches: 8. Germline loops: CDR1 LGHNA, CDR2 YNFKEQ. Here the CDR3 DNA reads TGTGCCAGCAGCCAAGGTGGACTAGCGCTAGGCGATACGCAGTATTTT. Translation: CASSQGGLALGDTQYF.

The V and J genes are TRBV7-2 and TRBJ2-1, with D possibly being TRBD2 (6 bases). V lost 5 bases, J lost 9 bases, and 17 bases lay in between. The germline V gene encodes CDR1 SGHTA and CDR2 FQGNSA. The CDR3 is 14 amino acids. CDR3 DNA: TGTGCCAGCAGCCTATCCCGGGAGATTAGTGAGCAGTTCTTC. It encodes CASSLSREISEQFF.

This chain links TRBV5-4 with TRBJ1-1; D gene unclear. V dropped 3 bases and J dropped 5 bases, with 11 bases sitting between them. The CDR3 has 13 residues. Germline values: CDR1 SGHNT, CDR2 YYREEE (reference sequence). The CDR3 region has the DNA TGTGCCAGCAGCTGGTCCCTATCTACTGAAGCTTTCTTT. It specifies CASSWSLSTEAFF.

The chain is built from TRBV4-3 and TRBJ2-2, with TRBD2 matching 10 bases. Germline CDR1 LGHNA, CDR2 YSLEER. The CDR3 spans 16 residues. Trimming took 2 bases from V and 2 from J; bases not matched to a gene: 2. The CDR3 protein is CASSQLAGVNTGELFF. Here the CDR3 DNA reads TGCGCCAGCAGCCAACTAGCGGGGGTTAACACCGGGGAGCTGTTTTTT.

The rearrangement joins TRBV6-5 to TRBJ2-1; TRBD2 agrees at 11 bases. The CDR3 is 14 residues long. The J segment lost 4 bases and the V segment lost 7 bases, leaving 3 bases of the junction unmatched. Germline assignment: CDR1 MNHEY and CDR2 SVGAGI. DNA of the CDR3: TGTGCCAGCACCACTAGCGGGGGTTACAATGAGCAGTTCTTC. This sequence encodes CASTTSGGYNEQFF.

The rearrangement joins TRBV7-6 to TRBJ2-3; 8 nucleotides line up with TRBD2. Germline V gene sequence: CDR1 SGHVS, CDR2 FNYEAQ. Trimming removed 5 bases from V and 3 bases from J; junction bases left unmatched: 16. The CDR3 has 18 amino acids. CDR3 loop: CASSHPRGGYGRTDTQYF. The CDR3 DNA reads TGTGCCAGCAGCCACCCGCGCGGGGGGTACGGGAGGACAGATACGCAGTATTTT.

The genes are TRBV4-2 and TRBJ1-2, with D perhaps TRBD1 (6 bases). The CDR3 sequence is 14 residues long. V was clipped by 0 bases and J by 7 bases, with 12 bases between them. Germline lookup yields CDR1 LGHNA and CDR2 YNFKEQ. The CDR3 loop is CASSQDQARGGYTF. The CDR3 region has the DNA TGTGCCAGCAGCCAAGATCAAGCCAGGGGTGGCTACACCTTC.

Written as DNA, the CDR3 is TGTGCCAGCAGCACTTCTGGGGGGTCTGGAACCCAGTTCTTC. It is translated as CASSTSGGSGTQFF. The chain carries TRBV5-8 and TRBJ2-1, with TRBD2 as a possible D gene (6 bases). Per the germline V gene, CDR1 is SGHTS and CDR2 is YDEGEE. V was cut by 4 bases and J by 13 bases, with 21 bases left in between. The CDR3 covers 14 residues.

The CDR3 DNA follows: TGTGCCAGCAGCGACGGGGATGGGACAGGCTCCTACAATGAGCAGTTCTTC. Amino acids: CASSDGDGTGSYNEQFF. The V and J genes are TRBV21-1 and TRBJ2-1; the table gives TRBD1 as D, unverified against the DNA. TRBV21-1 is classified as a pseudogene. The CDR3 runs to 17 residues.

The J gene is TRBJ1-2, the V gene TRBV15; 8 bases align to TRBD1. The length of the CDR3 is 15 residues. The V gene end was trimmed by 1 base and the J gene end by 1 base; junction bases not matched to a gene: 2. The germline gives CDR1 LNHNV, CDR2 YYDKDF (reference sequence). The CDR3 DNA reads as TGTGCCACCAGCAGAGTGGGACAGGTTAACTATGGCTACACCTTC. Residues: CATSRVGQVNYGYTF.

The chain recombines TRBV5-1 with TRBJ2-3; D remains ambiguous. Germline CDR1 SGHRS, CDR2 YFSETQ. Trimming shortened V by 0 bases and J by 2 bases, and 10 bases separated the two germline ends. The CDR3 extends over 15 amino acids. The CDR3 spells CASSLVVASTDTQYF. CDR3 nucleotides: TGCGCCAGCAGCTTGGTAGTAGCATCCACAGATACGCAGTATTTT.

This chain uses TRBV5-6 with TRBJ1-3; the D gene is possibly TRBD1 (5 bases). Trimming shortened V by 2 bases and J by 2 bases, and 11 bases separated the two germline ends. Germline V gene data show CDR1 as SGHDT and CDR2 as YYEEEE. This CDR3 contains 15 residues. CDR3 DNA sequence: TGTGCCAGCAGCTTAGGCAGGGTTGCTGGAAACACCATATATTTT. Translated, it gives CASSLGRVAGNTIYF.

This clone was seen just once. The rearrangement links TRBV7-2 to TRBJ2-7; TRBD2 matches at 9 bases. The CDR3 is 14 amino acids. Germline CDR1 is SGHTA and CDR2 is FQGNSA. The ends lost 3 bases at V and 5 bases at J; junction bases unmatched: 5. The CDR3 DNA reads TGTGCCAGCAGCTTGGGCGGGGGGGGCCACGAGCAGTACTTC. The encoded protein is CASSLGGGGHEQYF.

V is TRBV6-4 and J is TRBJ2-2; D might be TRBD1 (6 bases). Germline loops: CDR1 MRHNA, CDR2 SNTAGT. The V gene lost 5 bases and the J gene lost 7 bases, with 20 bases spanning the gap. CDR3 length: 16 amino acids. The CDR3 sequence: CASSPYRAGEHGELFF. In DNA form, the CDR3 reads TGTGCCAGCAGTCCTTACAGGGCGGGTGAGCACGGGGAGCTGTTTTTT.

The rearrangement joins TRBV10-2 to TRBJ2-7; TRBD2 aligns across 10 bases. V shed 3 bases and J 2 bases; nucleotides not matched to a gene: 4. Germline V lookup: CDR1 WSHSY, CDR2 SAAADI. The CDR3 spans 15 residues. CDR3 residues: CASSDPGLATYEQYF. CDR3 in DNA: TGCGCCAGCAGTGACCCGGGACTAGCGACCTACGAGCAGTACTTC.

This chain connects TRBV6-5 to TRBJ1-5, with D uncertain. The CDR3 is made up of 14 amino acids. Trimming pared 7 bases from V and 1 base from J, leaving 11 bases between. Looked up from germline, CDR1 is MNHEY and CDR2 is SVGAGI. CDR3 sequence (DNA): TGTGCCAGCATTCTTATAGCCAGCAATCAGCCCCAGCATTTT. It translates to CASILIASNQPQHF.

CDR3 in amino acids: CASSLVGGQGHEKLFF. The DNA for the CDR3 is TGTGCCAGCAGCTTAGTAGGAGGACAGGGGCACGAAAAACTGTTTTTT. The rearrangement joins TRBV7-8 to TRBJ1-4, with 9 positions matching TRBD1. The CDR3 runs 16 residues. Germline loops: CDR1 SGHVS, CDR2 FQNEAQ. Trimming removed 1 base from V and 8 bases from J; junction bases left unmatched: 8.

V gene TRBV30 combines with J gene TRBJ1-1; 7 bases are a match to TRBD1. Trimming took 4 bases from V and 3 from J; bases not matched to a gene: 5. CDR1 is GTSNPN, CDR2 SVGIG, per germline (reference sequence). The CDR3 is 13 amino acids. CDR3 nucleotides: TGTGCCTGGAACAGGGGCATGGACACTGAAGCTTTCTTT. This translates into CAWNRGMDTEAFF.

The CDR3 reads CASSLHQNTEAFF. Written as DNA, the CDR3 is TGTGCCAGCAGTTTACATCAAAACACTGAAGCTTTCTTT. The chain couples TRBV6-5 to TRBJ1-1; D unresolved. CDR3 size: 13 residues. The germline CDR1 and CDR2 sequences are MNHEY and SVGAGI. Trimming shortened V by 4 bases and J by 2 bases, and 8 bases separated the two germline ends.

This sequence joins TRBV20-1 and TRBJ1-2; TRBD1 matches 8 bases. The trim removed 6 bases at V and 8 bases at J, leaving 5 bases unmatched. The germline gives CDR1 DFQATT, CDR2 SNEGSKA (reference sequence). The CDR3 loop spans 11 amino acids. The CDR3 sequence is CSARGLEGYTF. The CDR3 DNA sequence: TGCAGTGCCAGGGGGCTTGAAGGCTACACCTTC.

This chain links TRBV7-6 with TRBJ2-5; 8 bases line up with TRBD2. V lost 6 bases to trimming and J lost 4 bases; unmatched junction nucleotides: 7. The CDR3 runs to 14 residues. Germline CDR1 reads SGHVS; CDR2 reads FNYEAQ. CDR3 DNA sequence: TGTGCCAGCAGTAGCGGGACGGGTGGAGAGACCCAGTACTTC. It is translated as CASSSGTGGETQYF.